These 20 T cell receptor beta chains came from one sample sequenced in a study of breast tumors, draining lymph nodes, adjacent tissues. Axillary draining lymph nodes of breast cancer patients supplied the node samples. TCRdb ran MiXCR on the multiplex PCR reads and lists one entry per CDR3 protein. Counted here are approximately 180,000 distinct CDR3 sequences, more than 25% occurring once; the ten biggest clones make up about 4.1%. Sample: axillary lymph node tissue. These receptors were collected from a female donor with breast cancer. Some clones in this sample may be carry-over from other donors' samples.

The rearrangement uses TRBV7-9 and TRBJ1-1; perhaps TRBD1 as D (6 bases). This CDR3 has 14 residues. The V end was cut by 6 bases, the J end by 3 bases, with 14 bases between. Per germline, CDR1 SEHNR and CDR2 FQNEAQ (reference sequence). The CDR3 is CASSSRGKDTEAFF. For the CDR3, the DNA is TGTGCCAGCAGTTCAAGGGGGAAGGACACTGAAGCTTTCTTT.

DNA of the CDR3: TGTGCCATCAGTGAGGGAGGGACTAGCACAGATACGCAGTATTTT. The encoded protein is CAISEGGTSTDTQYF. The V call is TRBV10-3, the J call TRBJ2-3; tentatively, D is TRBD2 (6 bases). CDR3 length: 15 residues. Trimming cost V 2 bases and J 0 bases, with 9 bases left between them. In germline, CDR1 is ENHRY, CDR2 SYGVKD.

This clonotype was seen repeatedly, ten times or more. This chain connects TRBV29-1 to TRBJ2-6; D possibly corresponds to TRBD1 (6 bases). V lost 6 bases, J lost 2 bases, and 8 bases lay in between. CDR1 is SQVTM, CDR2 ANQGSEA, per germline. The CDR3 totals 13 residues. CDR3 coding DNA: TGCAGCGTAAGGGGGACTGGGGCCAACGTCCTGACTTTC. As protein: CSVRGTGANVLTF.

Turning to this clonotype: The junction and the germline gene differ at one end; a read error may be behind it. The gene calls are TRBV2 and TRBJ1-1; D gene unclear. This CDR3 spans 14 amino acids. CDR1 and CDR2 (germline): SNHLY, FYNNEI. CDR3 bases: TGTGCCAGCAGTGCAGGTCTCAGGAACACTGATGCTTTCTTT. It yields the protein CASSAGLRNTDAFF. Together with reference TRBV2 and TRBJ1-1, the CDR3 gives the full variable domain: EPEVTQTPSHQVTQMGQEVILRCVPISNHLYFYWYRQILGQKVEFLVSFYNNEISEKSEIFDDQFSVERPDGSNFTLKIRSTKLEDSAMYFCASSAGLRNTDAFFGQGTRLTVV.

This clonotype occurred many times. The chain has TRBV10-2 and TRBJ2-7, with D possibly TRBD1 on 6 matching bases. The V gene's germline CDR1 is WSHSY and CDR2 SAAADI. Trimming pared 8 bases from V and 0 bases from J, leaving 8 bases between. The CDR3 spans 12 residues. The CDR3 here is CASRTDSYEQYF. CDR3 in DNA: TGCGCCAGCCGGACAGACTCCTACGAGCAGTACTTC.

Turning to this clonotype: Just one base apart from a much larger clone, this may be a read error. The CDR3 end shows no conserved phenylalanine or tryptophan, and so a read error is likely. The J gene is TRBJ1-2, the V gene TRBV6-5, with D uncertain. Trimming took off 5 bases at V and 8 bases at J, with 12 bases between the two ends. The CDR3 extends over 12 amino acids. Germline CDR1 and CDR2: MNHEY and SVGAGI. The CDR3 is CASSGRWEGYTL. As DNA, the CDR3 is TGTGCCAGCAGTGGGAGATGGGAAGGCTACACCTTA.

This clonotype was counted at least ten times. This chain links TRBV6-2 or TRBV6-3 with TRBJ2-3; 8 bases are a match to TRBD2. This CDR3 comprises 16 residues. Trimming took 4 bases from V and 4 from J; bases not matched to a gene: 10. Per the germline V gene, CDR1 is MNHEY and CDR2 is SVGEGT. The CDR3 DNA reads as TGTGCCAGCAGTTGGGCGACTAGCGCTTTGGCAGATACGCAGTATTTT. It codes for CASSWATSALADTQYF.

This clonotype was seen a few times. This clone may be a read error of a much larger clone one base away. The genes are TRBV6-5 and TRBJ2-7; TRBD1 agrees at 8 bases. The length of the CDR3 is 14 residues. The V gene's germline CDR1 is MNHEY and CDR2 SVGAGI. V was pared by 8 bases and J by 1 base, with 7 bases of the junction left unmatched. CDR3: CASGRTGRSYEQYF. CDR3 in DNA: TGTGCCAGCGGGCGGACAGGGAGGTCCTACGAGCAGTACTTC.

This clonotype appeared many times. The rearrangement uses TRBV5-1 and TRBJ2-1; 7 nucleotides match TRBD2. The germline V gene has CDR1 SGHRS and CDR2 YFSETQ. Trimming cost V 3 bases and J 9 bases; bases outside gene matches: 9. The CDR3 has 14 residues. CDR3 sequence: CASSSTAGALEQFF. As DNA, the CDR3 is TGCGCCAGCAGCTCTACGGCGGGAGCACTTGAGCAGTTCTTC.

This clonotype was seen a handful of times. The chain employs TRBV12-3 or TRBV12-4 and TRBJ2-5, with D maybe TRBD2 (5 bases). The CDR3 consists of 12 residues. V lost 9 bases, J lost 4 bases, and 12 bases lay in between. The CDR3 is CASSRRGETQYF. CDR3 nucleotide sequence: TGTGCCAGTTCTCGACGGGGAGAGACCCAGTACTTC.

This clonotype was detected only a few times. One base away lies a much larger clone, so this may be a sequencing read error. This chain joins TRBV12-3 or TRBV12-4 and TRBJ2-2; D ambiguous. V was cut by 3 bases and J by 2 bases, with 7 bases left in between. This CDR3 comprises 14 residues. The CDR3 DNA reads as TGTGCCAGCAGTTTCGACGGAAACACCGGGGAGCTGTTTTTT. Its translation is CASSFDGNTGELFF.

This clonotype has a count of ten or more. V gene TRBV24-1 combines with J gene TRBJ2-3; a weak D match, TRBD2 (6 bases). Germline-derived CDR1 and CDR2 are KGHDR and SFDVKD. This CDR3 contains 18 residues. V dropped 4 bases and J dropped 0 bases, with 19 bases sitting between them. In DNA form, the CDR3 reads TGTGCCACCAGTGACCCTTCCCCCGGGACTTCTAGCACAGATACGCAGTATTTT. Protein sequence: CATSDPSPGTSSTDTQYF.

The rearrangement uses TRBV6-5 and TRBJ2-5; D might be TRBD1 (6 bases). The CDR3 runs 17 residues. Trimming pared 5 bases from V and 2 bases from J, leaving 21 bases between. Germline assignment: CDR1 MNHEY and CDR2 SVGAGI. CDR3 nucleotide sequence: TGTGCCAGCAGTCCCCTTGGGGGCATTTTGGGGCAAGAGACCCAGTACTTC. Its translation: CASSPLGGILGQETQYF.

The rearrangement uses TRBV5-4 and TRBJ1-1, with D perhaps TRBD1 (5 bases). The CDR3 runs to 14 residues. Germline assignment: CDR1 SGHNT and CDR2 YYREEE (reference sequence). V was pared by 4 bases and J by 0 bases, with 10 bases between. The CDR3 DNA is TGTGCCAGCAGCCGACAGCTCATGAACACTGAAGCTTTCTTT. This encodes CASSRQLMNTEAFF.

The chain uses TRBV6-5 and TRBJ1-2; D ambiguous. The V and J ends lost 5 bases and 8 bases respectively, with 18 bases between them. Germline CDR1 is MNHEY and CDR2 is SVGAGI. The CDR3 sequence is 14 residues long. The CDR3 bases are TGTGCCAGCAGTCACCTTCCCCTTGTCGGGGGCTACACCTTC. Its translation is CASSHLPLVGGYTF.

CDR3 amino acids: CASSLEGDTPLHF. The CDR3 DNA reads TGCGCCAGCAGCTTGGAAGGGGATACACCCCTCCACTTT. The genes are TRBV5-1 and TRBJ1-6, with D possibly matching TRBD1 (5 bases). The CDR3 extends over 13 amino acids. V gave up 0 bases and J gave up 11 bases, with 9 bases separating them. Germline V gene data show CDR1 as SGHRS and CDR2 as YFSETQ.

This clonotype has ten or more counts. J is TRBJ2-7 and V is TRBV18, with 9 bases matching TRBD2. Germline values: CDR1 KGHSH, CDR2 LQKENI. This CDR3 has 16 residues. Unmatched junction bases numbered 10, after V lost 3 bases and J lost 4 bases. Here the CDR3 reads CASSPIVAGEKYEQYF. The CDR3 nucleotides are TGTGCCAGCTCACCGATAGTAGCGGGAGAGAAATACGAGCAGTACTTC.

This clonotype occurred a few times. The chain recombines TRBV28 with TRBJ2-3; 11 nucleotides align to TRBD2. This CDR3 comprises 17 residues. J gave up 2 bases and V 3 bases, and 7 bases lay outside the gene matches. The germline V gene encodes CDR1 MDHEN and CDR2 SYDVKM. The CDR3 DNA is TGTGCCAGCAGTTTCCCTACACTAGCGGGGGCCACAGATACGCAGTATTTT. Translated: CASSFPTLAGATDTQYF.

This clonotype was seen only a few times. One base away lies a much larger clone, so this may be a sequencing read error. The chain combines TRBV2 with TRBJ2-2; D is perhaps TRBD2 (5 bases). This CDR3 comprises 13 residues. The germline CDR1 and CDR2 sequences are SNHLY and FYNNEI. The CDR3 DNA follows: TGTGCCAGCAGACTCACCATAACCGGGGAGCTGCTTTTT. Translated: CASRLTITGELLF.

This clonotype has ten or more counts. The chain employs TRBV6-5 and TRBJ2-5; D remains ambiguous. The CDR3 sequence is 14 residues long. V was clipped by 0 bases and J by 5 bases, with 10 bases between them. The V gene's germline CDR1 is MNHEY and CDR2 SVGAGI. The CDR3 loop reads CASSYSTVGETQYF. The CDR3 DNA sequence: TGTGCCAGCAGTTACTCAACGGTTGGGGAGACCCAGTACTTC.